The present T cell receptor beta chain was sequenced within a study of T cells in Graves' hyperthyroidism and ophthalmopathy. This clonotype came up a few times. The TCR beta CDR3 regions underwent amplification using RNA transcripts as the source. The TCR CDR3 first-round RT-PCR relied on the HTBI primer set. Each CDR3 protein is one row after TCRdb ran MiXCR on the multiplex PCR reads. The sample records around 610,000 distinct CDR3 sequences, approximately 15% being singletons. Enrolled ophthalmopathy patients presented with a Clinical Activity Score of at least 3, a NOSPECS grade of at least 4, and disease duration under 3 months. Diagnoses were established using clinical symptoms, serum thyroxine and TRAb, thyroid ultrasound and orbital computed tomography. The V segment lost 4 bases and the J segment 7 bases; nucleotides outside the gene matches: 6. The CDR3 runs 15 residues. Germline V gene sequence: CDR1 LNHNV, CDR2 YYDKDF (reference sequence).

Sequencing used blood. The chain employs TRBV15 and TRBJ2-1; 11 bases map to TRBD2. This receptor was taken from a woman aged 35 to 49 with Graves' ophthalmopathy. The CDR3: CATSISLAGDNEQFF. In DNA, the CDR3 is TGTGCCACCAGCATCTCACTAGCGGGAGATAATGAGCAGTTCTTC. The complete variable domain, with remaining parts taken from reference TRBV15 and TRBJ2-1, reads DAMVIQNPRYQVTQFGKPVTLSCSQTLNHNVMYWYQQKSSQAPKLLFHYYDKDFNNEADTPDNFQSRRPNTSFCFLDIRSPGLGDTAMYLCATSISLAGDNEQFFGPGTRLTVL.